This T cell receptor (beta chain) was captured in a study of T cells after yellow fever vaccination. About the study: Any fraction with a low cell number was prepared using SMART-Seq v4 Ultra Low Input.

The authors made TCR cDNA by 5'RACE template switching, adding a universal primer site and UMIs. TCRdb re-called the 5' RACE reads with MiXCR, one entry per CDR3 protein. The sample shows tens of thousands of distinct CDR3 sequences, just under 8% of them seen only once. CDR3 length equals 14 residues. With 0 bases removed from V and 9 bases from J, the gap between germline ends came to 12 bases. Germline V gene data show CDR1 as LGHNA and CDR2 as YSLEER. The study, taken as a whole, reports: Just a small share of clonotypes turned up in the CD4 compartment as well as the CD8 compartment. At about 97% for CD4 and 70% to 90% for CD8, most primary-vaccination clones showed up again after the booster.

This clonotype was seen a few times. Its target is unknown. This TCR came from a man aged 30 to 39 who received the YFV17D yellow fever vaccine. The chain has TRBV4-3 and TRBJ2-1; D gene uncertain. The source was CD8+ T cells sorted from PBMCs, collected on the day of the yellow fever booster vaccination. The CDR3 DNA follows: TGCGCCAGCAGCCAAGAAGACTCAATGGGTGAGCAGTTCTTC. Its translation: CASSQEDSMGEQFF.